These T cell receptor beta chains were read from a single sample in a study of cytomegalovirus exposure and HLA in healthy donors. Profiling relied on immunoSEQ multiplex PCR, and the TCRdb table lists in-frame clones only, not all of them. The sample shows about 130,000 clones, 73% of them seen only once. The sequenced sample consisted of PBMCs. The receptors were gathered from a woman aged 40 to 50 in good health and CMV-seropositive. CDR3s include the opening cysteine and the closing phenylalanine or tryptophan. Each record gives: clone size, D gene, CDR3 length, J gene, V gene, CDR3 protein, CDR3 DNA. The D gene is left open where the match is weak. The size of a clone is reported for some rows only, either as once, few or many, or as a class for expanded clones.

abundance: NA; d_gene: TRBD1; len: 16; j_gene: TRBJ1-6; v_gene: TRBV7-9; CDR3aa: CASSSDRESLNSPLHF; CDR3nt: TGTGCCAGCAGCTCGGACAGGGAAAGTCTGAATTCACCCCTCCACTTT
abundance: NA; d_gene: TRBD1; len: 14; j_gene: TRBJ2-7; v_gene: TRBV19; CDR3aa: CASSLGQGFDEQYF; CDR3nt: TGTGCCAGTAGTCTCGGACAGGGGTTCGACGAGCAGTACTTC
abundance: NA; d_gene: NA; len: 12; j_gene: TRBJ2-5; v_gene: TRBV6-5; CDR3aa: CASSYTTGTQYF; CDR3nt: TGTGCCAGCAGTTACACGACGGGGACCCAGTACTTC
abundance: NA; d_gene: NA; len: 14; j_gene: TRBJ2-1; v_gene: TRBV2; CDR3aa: CASTAGLTYNEQFF; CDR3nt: TGTGCCAGCACCGCGGGACTCACCTACAATGAGCAGTTCTTC
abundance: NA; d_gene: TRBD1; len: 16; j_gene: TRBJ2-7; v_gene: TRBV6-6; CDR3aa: CASSYSGTGAFYEQYF; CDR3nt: TGTGCCAGCAGTTACTCCGGGACAGGGGCTTTCTACGAGCAGTACTTC
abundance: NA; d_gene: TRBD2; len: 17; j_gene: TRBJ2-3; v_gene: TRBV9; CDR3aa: CASSVGWASGGTDTQYF; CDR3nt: TGTGCCAGCAGCGTAGGATGGGCTAGCGGGGGCACAGATACGCAGTATTTT
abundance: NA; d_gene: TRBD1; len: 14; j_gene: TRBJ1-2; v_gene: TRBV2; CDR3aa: CASSGQGANYGYTF; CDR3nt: TGTGCCAGCAGTGGACAGGGGGCGAACTATGGCTACACCTTC
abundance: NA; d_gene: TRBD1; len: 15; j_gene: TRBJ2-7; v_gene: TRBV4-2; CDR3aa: CASSLGTGLSYEQYF; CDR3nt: TGTGCCAGCAGCCTTGGGACAGGGCTTTCCTACGAGCAGTACTTC
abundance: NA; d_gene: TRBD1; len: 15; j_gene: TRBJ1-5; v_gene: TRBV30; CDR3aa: CACQNGTASNQPQHF; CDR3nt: TGTGCCTGCCAGAACGGGACAGCGAGCAATCAGCCCCAGCATTTT
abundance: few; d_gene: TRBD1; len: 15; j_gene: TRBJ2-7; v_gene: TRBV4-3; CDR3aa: CASSQDRGQAYEQYF; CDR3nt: TGCGCCAGCAGCCAAGATCGGGGACAGGCCTACGAGCAGTACTTC
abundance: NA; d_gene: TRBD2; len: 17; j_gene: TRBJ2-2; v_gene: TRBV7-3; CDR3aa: CASSLGGLAGNTGELFF; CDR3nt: TGTGCCAGCAGCTTAGGCGGACTAGCGGGGAACACCGGGGAGCTGTTTTTT
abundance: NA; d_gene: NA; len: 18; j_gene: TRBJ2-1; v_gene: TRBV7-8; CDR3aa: CASSLAKRTGTFYNEQFF; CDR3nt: TGTGCCAGCAGCTTAGCCAAAAGAACAGGGACCTTTTACAATGAGCAGTTCTTC
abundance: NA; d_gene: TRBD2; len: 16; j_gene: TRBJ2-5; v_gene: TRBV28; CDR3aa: CASSPLGLAGQETQYF; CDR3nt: TGTGCCAGCAGTCCTCTCGGACTAGCGGGACAAGAGACCCAGTACTTC
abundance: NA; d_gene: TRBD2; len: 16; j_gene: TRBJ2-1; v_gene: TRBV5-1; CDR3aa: CASSPVAGGLYNEQFF; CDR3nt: TGCGCCAGCAGCCCCGTAGCGGGGGGGCTCTACAATGAGCAGTTCTTC
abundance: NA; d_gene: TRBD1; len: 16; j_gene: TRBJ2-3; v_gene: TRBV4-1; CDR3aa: CASSQVGRGQRDTQYF; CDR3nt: TGCGCCAGCAGCCAAGTTGGCAGGGGGCAAAGAGATACGCAGTATTTT
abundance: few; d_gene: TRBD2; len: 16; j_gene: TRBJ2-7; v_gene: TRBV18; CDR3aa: CASSRREGAGVYEQYF; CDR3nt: TGTGCCAGCTCACGGCGGGAGGGAGCGGGAGTCTACGAGCAGTACTTC